This is a list of T cell receptor beta chains from one sample in a study of T cell responses to AZD1222 COVID-19 vaccine. Profiling relied on immunoSEQ multiplex PCR, and the TCRdb table lists in-frame clones only, not all of them. The profile covers about 120,000 clones, with roughly 90% appearing a single time and less than 4% taken by the ten largest. Specimen: peripheral blood, collected on day 0 of AZD1222 vaccination. All receptors derive from an adult in good health. CDR3s include the opening cysteine and the closing phenylalanine or tryptophan. D genes are given only for firm matches. Size values are once, few and many counts, or a class for expanded clones, and some rows have none.

D gene: .; clone size: .; J gene: TRBJ1-1; V gene: TRBV15; CDR3 DNA: TGTGCCACCAGCAGAGATAGGGTAGATTTCGTTGAAGCTTTCTTT; CDR3 protein: CATSRDRVDFVEAFF
D gene: .; clone size: .; J gene: TRBJ1-3; V gene: TRBV6-1; CDR3 DNA: TGTGCCAGCAGTGACCCTCCCTTACAGGGAATCGGTGGAAACACCATATATTTT; CDR3 protein: CASSDPPLQGIGGNTIYF
D gene: .; clone size: once; J gene: TRBJ2-5; V gene: TRBV4-3; CDR3 DNA: TGCGCCAGCAGCCAGGGAATGGGACCGCAAGAGACCCAGTACTTC; CDR3 protein: CASSQGMGPQETQYF
D gene: .; clone size: .; J gene: TRBJ1-5; V gene: TRBV6-6; CDR3 DNA: TGTGCCAGCAGTTATCATGGGGAATATCAGCCCCAGCATTTT; CDR3 protein: CASSYHGEYQPQHF
D gene: .; clone size: .; J gene: TRBJ1-1; V gene: TRBV18; CDR3 DNA: TGTGCCAGCTCACCCCGACAGAACACTGAAGCTTTCTTT; CDR3 protein: CASSPRQNTEAFF
D gene: .; clone size: .; J gene: TRBJ1-2; V gene: TRBV7-8; CDR3 DNA: TGTGCCAGCAGCTTAGATTGGTTTGGCTACACCTTC; CDR3 protein: CASSLDWFGYTF
D gene: TRBD1; clone size: .; J gene: TRBJ1-6; V gene: TRBV6-5; CDR3 DNA: TGTGCCAGCAGAGGACAGGGCGGCAATTCACCCCTCCACTTT; CDR3 protein: CASRGQGGNSPLHF
D gene: TRBD1; clone size: once; J gene: TRBJ1-2; V gene: TRBV27; CDR3 DNA: TGTGCCAGCAGTTTTGGGCAGGGGGCGGGTGGCTACACCTTC; CDR3 protein: CASSFGQGAGGYTF
D gene: .; clone size: .; J gene: TRBJ2-1; V gene: TRBV29-1; CDR3 DNA: TGCAGCGTTGTCTCTAGCTCTGAGCAGTTCTTC; CDR3 protein: CSVVSSSEQFF
D gene: .; clone size: .; J gene: TRBJ2-5; V gene: TRBV2; CDR3 DNA: TGTGCCAGCAGCACCGTCGAAGGGCCCGGAACGACCCAGTACTTC; CDR3 protein: CASSTVEGPGTTQYF
D gene: .; clone size: .; J gene: TRBJ1-1; V gene: TRBV6-5; CDR3 DNA: TGTGCCAGCAGTCCTTTGGTGCAGGGCTTTGAAGCTTTCTTT; CDR3 protein: CASSPLVQGFEAFF
D gene: .; clone size: once; J gene: TRBJ1-1; V gene: TRBV6-5; CDR3 DNA: TGTGCCAGCAGTAAACAGGGCCGTGAAGCTTTCTTT; CDR3 protein: CASSKQGREAFF
D gene: .; clone size: .; J gene: TRBJ2-3; V gene: TRBV12-5; CDR3 DNA: TGTGCTAGTGGGGCGGGGGACATAGCAGATACGCAGTATTTT; CDR3 protein: CASGAGDIADTQYF
D gene: .; clone size: .; J gene: TRBJ1-1; V gene: TRBV29-1; CDR3 DNA: TGCAGCGTTGTGGGTTGGAGCACTGAAGCTTTCTTT; CDR3 protein: CSVVGWSTEAFF
D gene: .; clone size: .; J gene: TRBJ1-2; V gene: TRBV18; CDR3 DNA: TGTGCCAGCTCACCTGGGGCCATCGCGGACTATGGCTACACCTTC; CDR3 protein: CASSPGAIADYGYTF
D gene: .; clone size: .; J gene: TRBJ1-5; V gene: TRBV3-1/TRBV3-2; CDR3 DNA: TGTGCCAGCAGCCAAGATGGGATTCAGCCCCAGCATTTT; CDR3 protein: CASSQDGIQPQHF
D gene: .; clone size: .; J gene: TRBJ1-5; V gene: TRBV28; CDR3 DNA: TGTGCCAGCAGTCTCGTTCAGGGCAATCAGCCCCAGCATTTT; CDR3 protein: CASSLVQGNQPQHF
D gene: .; clone size: .; J gene: TRBJ2-2; V gene: TRBV19; CDR3 DNA: TGTGCCAGTAGTCGACAGTTGGGCAACACCGGGGAGCTGTTTTTT; CDR3 protein: CASSRQLGNTGELFF
D gene: .; clone size: once; J gene: TRBJ1-2; V gene: TRBV4-3; CDR3 DNA: TGCGCCAGCAGCCGAGAATCTTCCCCGGCTTGGGGCTACACCTTC; CDR3 protein: CASSRESSPAWGYTF
D gene: .; clone size: .; J gene: TRBJ1-1; V gene: TRBV29-1; CDR3 DNA: TGCAGCGCTATGAAGGCGGGGAACACTGAAGCTTTCTTT; CDR3 protein: CSAMKAGNTEAFF
D gene: .; clone size: .; J gene: TRBJ2-3; V gene: TRBV21-1; CDR3 DNA: TGTGCCAGCAGCAAATACCGGGGGTCCGCTAGCACAGATACGCAGTATTTT; CDR3 protein: CASSKYRGSASTDTQYF
D gene: TRBD1; clone size: .; J gene: TRBJ1-2; V gene: TRBV19; CDR3 DNA: TGTGCCAGTAGGGCCGGGACAGGAGCTAACTATGGCTACACCTTC; CDR3 protein: CASRAGTGANYGYTF
D gene: TRBD1; clone size: .; J gene: TRBJ2-5; V gene: TRBV5-4; CDR3 DNA: TGTGCCAGCAGCGCTCAGGGGGCGGTCGAGACCCAGTACTTC; CDR3 protein: CASSAQGAVETQYF
D gene: TRBD1; clone size: few; J gene: TRBJ1-4; V gene: TRBV7-9; CDR3 DNA: TGTGCCAGCAGCTTCGCCCCAAACAGGGGTGGGGGCGGAAAACTGTTTTTT; CDR3 protein: CASSFAPNRGGGGKLFF
D gene: .; clone size: .; J gene: TRBJ1-5; V gene: TRBV11-2; CDR3 DNA: TGTGCCAGCAGCTTAGGTAGGGATCAGCCCCAGCATTTT; CDR3 protein: CASSLGRDQPQHF
D gene: .; clone size: .; J gene: TRBJ1-1; V gene: TRBV5-5; CDR3 DNA: TGTGCCAGCAGCTTGGCCGTCCCAGACCCGGTGGACACTGAAGCTTTCTTT; CDR3 protein: CASSLAVPDPVDTEAFF
D gene: .; clone size: .; J gene: TRBJ1-5; V gene: TRBV7-9; CDR3 DNA: TGTGCCAGCAGCTCAGTCGATGGGAAACAGCCCCAGCATTTT; CDR3 protein: CASSSVDGKQPQHF
D gene: .; clone size: .; J gene: TRBJ1-2; V gene: TRBV18; CDR3 DNA: TGTGCCAGCTCACCATCTTACCGGGGGCGGTCCAACTATGGCTACACCTTC; CDR3 protein: CASSPSYRGRSNYGYTF
D gene: .; clone size: .; J gene: TRBJ2-7; V gene: TRBV19; CDR3 DNA: TGTGCCAGTAGTATAGTCGCCGACTCCTACGAGCAGTACTTC; CDR3 protein: CASSIVADSYEQYF
D gene: TRBD1; clone size: once; J gene: TRBJ1-2; V gene: TRBV3-1/TRBV3-2; CDR3 DNA: TGTGCCAGCAGCCCCACGGGACAGGGGACCGGTGGCTACACCTTC; CDR3 protein: CASSPTGQGTGGYTF
D gene: TRBD1; clone size: .; J gene: TRBJ1-2; V gene: TRBV19; CDR3 DNA: TGTGCCAGTAGTATTCTCACCGGGACAGGGGATATCTATGGCTACACCTTC; CDR3 protein: CASSILTGTGDIYGYTF
D gene: TRBD1; clone size: once; J gene: TRBJ1-2; V gene: TRBV5-1; CDR3 DNA: TGCGCCAGCAGCCTAGGACAGGGGGCCATTGGCTACACCTTC; CDR3 protein: CASSLGQGAIGYTF
D gene: .; clone size: .; J gene: TRBJ2-4; V gene: TRBV23-1; CDR3 DNA: TGCGCCAGCAGTCAAGGCCTCCTAGCCAAAAACATTCAGTACTTC; CDR3 protein: CASSQGLLAKNIQYF
D gene: TRBD1; clone size: .; J gene: TRBJ2-1; V gene: TRBV5-3; CDR3 DNA: TGTGCCAGAAGCTTGGTTCGGACAGGTTATTTCAATGAGCAGTTCTTC; CDR3 protein: CARSLVRTGYFNEQFF
D gene: .; clone size: once; J gene: TRBJ2-2; V gene: TRBV19; CDR3 DNA: TGTGCCGGACGTGCATCAGCGAACACCGGGGAGCTGTTTTTT; CDR3 protein: CAGRASANTGELFF
D gene: TRBD1; clone size: .; J gene: TRBJ1-2; V gene: TRBV25-1; CDR3 DNA: TGTGCCACCCCGGGGACAGGGGGCGATGGCTACACCTTC; CDR3 protein: CATPGTGGDGYTF
D gene: .; clone size: .; J gene: TRBJ2-5; V gene: TRBV27; CDR3 DNA: TGTGCCAGCAGTTTATCCCCCAGGCACAACCCTCAAGAGACCCAGTACTTC; CDR3 protein: CASSLSPRHNPQETQYF
D gene: .; clone size: .; J gene: TRBJ2-2; V gene: TRBV5-1; CDR3 DNA: TGCGCCAGCAGCCCCCCGGACACTGGAAACACCGGGGAGCTGTTTTTT; CDR3 protein: CASSPPDTGNTGELFF
D gene: .; clone size: .; J gene: TRBJ1-2; V gene: TRBV12-3/TRBV12-4; CDR3 DNA: TGTGCCAGCAACCGACAGGCGATCTATGGCTACACCTTC; CDR3 protein: CASNRQAIYGYTF
D gene: TRBD1; clone size: few; J gene: TRBJ1-3; V gene: TRBV7-2; CDR3 DNA: TGTGCCAGCAGCTCGCGGGGACAGCCAACTGGAAACACCATATATTTT; CDR3 protein: CASSSRGQPTGNTIYF
D gene: .; clone size: .; J gene: TRBJ1-5; V gene: TRBV5-1; CDR3 DNA: TGCGCCAGCTCTCTGGGTAGCAATCAGCCCCAGCATTTT; CDR3 protein: CASSLGSNQPQHF
D gene: .; clone size: .; J gene: TRBJ1-2; V gene: TRBV7-3; CDR3 DNA: TGTGCCAGCAGCTTAGGTGCAGGAAACTATGGCTACACCTTC; CDR3 protein: CASSLGAGNYGYTF
D gene: TRBD1; clone size: .; J gene: TRBJ2-2; V gene: TRBV11-2; CDR3 DNA: TGTGCCAGCAGTCGATGGACAGGGCCGAACACCGGGGAGCTGTTTTTT; CDR3 protein: CASSRWTGPNTGELFF
D gene: TRBD1; clone size: .; J gene: TRBJ1-1; V gene: TRBV13; CDR3 DNA: TGTGCCAGCAGATCCACAGGGGGGAAGCTTGAAGCTTTCTTT; CDR3 protein: CASRSTGGKLEAFF
D gene: TRBD1; clone size: .; J gene: TRBJ1-5; V gene: TRBV6-5; CDR3 DNA: TGTGCCAGCAGTTACTCCGGACAGGGGGACAATCAGCCCCAGCATTTT; CDR3 protein: CASSYSGQGDNQPQHF
D gene: TRBD1; clone size: .; J gene: TRBJ1-6; V gene: TRBV7-2; CDR3 DNA: TGTGCCAGCAGTTACGGACAGGGGCAACCCCTCCACTTT; CDR3 protein: CASSYGQGQPLHF
D gene: .; clone size: once; J gene: TRBJ2-4; V gene: TRBV3-1/TRBV3-2; CDR3 DNA: TGTGCCAGCAGCCACCTGGGGGCTCTAAACATTCAGTACTTC; CDR3 protein: CASSHLGALNIQYF
D gene: .; clone size: .; J gene: TRBJ1-1; V gene: TRBV16; CDR3 DNA: TGTGCCAGCGCCCCCCTACGCTTGAACACTGAAGCTTTCTTT; CDR3 protein: CASAPLRLNTEAFF
D gene: .; clone size: .; J gene: TRBJ2-2; V gene: TRBV7-3; CDR3 DNA: TGTGCCAGCAGCTTAGCCACCGGGGAGCTGTTTTTT; CDR3 protein: CASSLATGELFF
D gene: .; clone size: .; J gene: TRBJ1-2; V gene: TRBV9; CDR3 DNA: TGTGCCAGCAGCGTAGGATTAACACCTTATTATGGCTACACCTTC; CDR3 protein: CASSVGLTPYYGYTF
D gene: TRBD1; clone size: .; J gene: TRBJ2-2; V gene: TRBV12-5; CDR3 DNA: TGTGCTAGTGGTTTGAGACAGGGGGCGATGACGACCGGGGAGCTGTTTTTT; CDR3 protein: CASGLRQGAMTTGELFF
D gene: .; clone size: .; J gene: TRBJ2-7; V gene: TRBV19; CDR3 DNA: TGTGCCAGAGTATCCCCTCCTCGCGAGCAGTACTTC; CDR3 protein: CARVSPPREQYF
D gene: .; clone size: .; J gene: TRBJ1-1; V gene: TRBV12-5; CDR3 DNA: TGTGCTAGTGGTTTGGAATCAAAGGAGGGGGTCGGGGTCACTGAAGCTTTCTTT; CDR3 protein: CASGLESKEGVGVTEAFF
D gene: .; clone size: .; J gene: TRBJ2-1; V gene: TRBV3-1/TRBV3-2; CDR3 DNA: TGTGCGAGGGCCCGTGAGCAGTTCTTC; CDR3 protein: CARAREQFF